Listed here are 22 T cell receptor beta chains from one sample, sequenced in a study of cytomegalovirus exposure and HLA in healthy donors. PCR amplification relied on 60 Vbeta primers (plus 13 Jbeta primers). The table came from immunoSEQ multiplex PCR; TCRdb's copy has only in-frame clones and leaves some out. The table lists more than 95,000 clones, 70% to 90% of them singletons. The sequenced sample consisted of PBMCs. These receptors were collected from a man between 18 and 35 years old in good health and CMV-seropositive.

This sequence joins TRBV28 and TRBJ1-2, with 7 bases lining up with TRBD1. J was trimmed by 9 bases and V by 8 bases; bases with no gene match: 9. CDR1 MDHEN and CDR2 SYDVKM come from the germline V gene. The CDR3 is 12 residues long. The CDR3 loop is CASGPDRVSYTF. The CDR3 nucleotides read TGTGCCAGCGGCCCTGACAGGGTTAGCTACACCTTC.

The V call is TRBV5-1, the J call TRBJ2-7; 7 bases agree with TRBD1. CDR1 is SGHRS, CDR2 YFSETQ, per germline. The CDR3 extends over 15 amino acids. J was trimmed by 5 bases and V by 4 bases; bases with no gene match: 12. CDR3: CASSPDQGDVNEQYF. The CDR3 DNA reads TGCGCCAGCAGCCCAGATCAGGGGGATGTTAACGAGCAGTACTTC. Drawing the rest from reference TRBV5-1 and TRBJ2-7, the complete variable domain is KAGVTQTPRYLIKTRGQQVTLSCSPISGHRSVSWYQQTPGQGLQFLFEYFSETQRNKGNFPGRFSGRQFSNSRSEMNVSTLELGDSALYLCASSPDQGDVNEQYFGPGTRLTVT.

The CDR3 loop is CASSFGLAGGYNEQFF. The CDR3 DNA reads TGTGCCAGCAGTTTTGGACTAGCGGGGGGATACAATGAGCAGTTCTTC. The chain couples TRBV5-6 to TRBJ2-1; 14 nucleotides align to TRBD2. This CDR3 comprises 16 residues. V lost 5 bases, J lost 4 bases, and 5 bases stayed unmatched. Looked up from germline, CDR1 is SGHDT and CDR2 is YYEEEE.

The rearrangement links TRBV7-9 to TRBJ1-2; D not resolved. V gave up 3 bases and J gave up 8 bases, with 10 bases separating them. This CDR3 spans 12 amino acids. Germline CDR1 is SEHNR and CDR2 is FQNEAQ (reference sequence). CDR3 sequence reads: CASSFGNSGYTF. In DNA form, the CDR3 reads TGTGCCAGCAGCTTCGGTAATTCCGGCTACACCTTC.

In this sample, this clone turned up a few times. Other nucleotide sequences from this sample produce the same CDR3. This chain uses TRBV4-1 with TRBJ1-1, with D unclear. This CDR3 has 13 amino acids. V was cut by 1 base and J by 2 bases, with 5 bases left in between. The V gene's germline CDR1 is MGHRA and CDR2 YSYEKL. Here the CDR3 DNA reads TGCGCCAGCAGCCAAGCAGTTAACACTGAAGCTTTCTTT. It yields the protein CASSQAVNTEAFF.

The count of this clone is one. The J gene is TRBJ2-2, the V gene TRBV7-6; weak D call: TRBD2 (5 bases). Germline CDR1 SGHVS, CDR2 FNYEAQ. The V end lost 6 bases, the J end lost 5 bases, and 13 bases lay between the germline ends. This CDR3 is built from 14 residues. The CDR3 protein is CASRSGVSTGELFF. The CDR3, as DNA: TGTGCCAGCAGATCCGGGGTATCGACCGGGGAGCTGTTTTTT. The full variable domain, rest sourced from reference TRBV7-6 and TRBJ2-2, is GAGVSQSPRYKVTKRGQDVALRCDPISGHVSLYWYRQALGQGPEFLTYFNYEAQQDKSGLPNDRFSAERPEGSISTLTIQRTEQRDSAMYRCASRSGVSTGELFFGEGSRLTVL.

The rearrangement uses TRBV2 and TRBJ2-2; D gene ambiguous. Looked up from germline, CDR1 is SNHLY and CDR2 is FYNNEI. The CDR3 is 15 residues long. V dropped 4 bases and J dropped 0 bases, with 9 bases sitting between them. CDR3 nucleotides: TGTGCCAGCAGTGGCCAGGCCACGAACACCGGGGAGCTGTTTTTT. It is translated as CASSGQATNTGELFF.

This CDR3 is CASSKPPGLADYNEQFF. The CDR3 DNA reads TGTGCCAGCAGCAAGCCACCCGGACTAGCCGACTACAATGAGCAGTTCTTC. The rearrangement uses TRBV7-9 and TRBJ2-1; 8 bases match TRBD2. V shed 5 bases and J 3 bases; nucleotides not matched to a gene: 12. The CDR3 length is 17 residues. Germline values: CDR1 SEHNR, CDR2 FQNEAQ (reference sequence).

The chain combines TRBV5-1 with TRBJ1-2, with 10 positions matching TRBD1. V was clipped by 4 bases and J by 8 bases; unmatched bases: 14. CDR1 is SGHRS and CDR2 is YFSETQ in the germline V gene. The CDR3 loop spans 16 amino acids. The CDR3 DNA sequence: TGCGCCAGCAGCCTCACGACAGGGGGCGCGGTCAAGGGCTACACCTTC. It translates to CASSLTTGGAVKGYTF.

The chain is built from TRBV5-1 and TRBJ1-2, with D possibly being TRBD1 (6 bases). Germline CDR1 and CDR2: SGHRS and YFSETQ. Trimming pared 4 bases from V and 4 bases from J, leaving 17 bases between. The CDR3 consists of 15 residues. CDR3 in amino acids: CASSPGTTSSYGYTF. In nucleotides, the CDR3 is TGCGCCAGCAGCCCCGGGACAACTTCAAGCTATGGCTACACCTTC.

The V and J genes are TRBV27 and TRBJ1-2; weak D call: TRBD1 (5 bases). The CDR3 contains 15 residues. Between the trimmed V and J ends, which lost 5 bases and 3 bases, there was a span of 16 bases. CDR1 and CDR2 from the germline V gene are MNHEY and SMNVEV (reference sequence). The CDR3 nucleotides are TGTGCCAGCAGTAATTTTTGGGGAGGGGACTATGGCTACACCTTC. Translating gives CASSNFWGGDYGYTF.

The rearrangement links TRBV15 to TRBJ1-3; 8 bases line up with TRBD1. The CDR3 has 22 amino acids. V lost 4 bases and J lost 3; bases outside the gene matches: 26. Germline V gene lookup returns CDR1 LNHNV and CDR2 YYDKDF (reference sequence). This CDR3 is CATSTATKILTGGSSRGNTIYF. In DNA form, the CDR3 reads TGTGCCACCAGCACTGCAACCAAAATACTTACAGGGGGGTCTTCACGTGGAAACACCATATATTTT.

The rearrangement uses TRBV7-3 and TRBJ2-1; 8 bases align to TRBD1. J was trimmed by 2 bases and V by 5 bases; bases with no gene match: 14. CDR1 and CDR2 (germline): SGHTA, FQGTGA. CDR3 size: 18 residues. The CDR3 loop is CASSATPYRGKPYNEQFF. For the CDR3, the DNA is TGTGCCAGCAGCGCCACGCCATACAGGGGGAAGCCCTACAATGAGCAGTTCTTC.

The chain employs TRBV6-6 and TRBJ1-4; D perhaps matches TRBD1 (5 bases). The germline CDR1 and CDR2 sequences are MNHNY and SVGAGI (reference sequence). The CDR3 is 14 amino acids. The V gene lost 4 bases and the J gene lost 8 bases, with 14 bases spanning the gap. The CDR3 nucleotides are TGTGCCAGCAGTTTCGGCAGGGTGGGCGAAAAACTGTTTTTT. Encoded protein: CASSFGRVGEKLFF.

V and J are TRBV19 and TRBJ1-2; D remains unclear. Germline CDR1 and CDR2: LNHDA and SQIVND (reference sequence). V was cut by 2 bases and J by 3 bases, with 16 bases left in between. There are 16 residues in the CDR3. The CDR3 region is CASSIRAGLGDYGYTF. CDR3 DNA sequence: TGTGCCAGTAGTATAAGAGCCGGGTTAGGTGACTATGGCTACACCTTC.

This chain joins TRBV5-1 and TRBJ2-2; D perhaps matches TRBD1 (5 bases). Per the germline V gene, CDR1 is SGHRS and CDR2 is YFSETQ. The CDR3 runs to 16 residues. V was cut by 0 bases and J by 2 bases, with 11 bases left in between. The CDR3 sequence: CASSLEVGPNTGELFF. As DNA, the CDR3 is TGCGCCAGCAGCTTGGAAGTGGGGCCCAACACCGGGGAGCTGTTTTTT.

The chain links TRBV19 to TRBJ1-2, with 7 bases fitting TRBD1. With V trimmed by 3 bases and J by 6 bases, 10 bases remained unmatched. Germline V gene lookup returns CDR1 LNHDA and CDR2 SQIVND (reference sequence). The CDR3 runs 15 residues. CDR3 sequence: CASSINAGTDNGYTF. DNA for the CDR3: TGTGCCAGTAGTATCAACGCCGGGACAGATAATGGCTACACCTTC.

V usage is TRBV29-1 and J usage is TRBJ2-3; D is possibly TRBD2 (6 bases). The ends were cut back, 4 bases at V and 3 bases at J, with 14 bases in the middle. Germline assignment: CDR1 SQVTM and CDR2 ANQGSEA. CDR3 length equals 14 residues. CDR3 sequence reads: CSVGGGERTDTQYF. CDR3 nucleotide sequence: TGCAGCGTTGGTGGCGGGGAAAGGACAGATACGCAGTATTTT.

The V gene is TRBV30, the J gene TRBJ2-1, with TRBD1 matching over 8 bases. This CDR3 region has 17 residues. Germline lookup yields CDR1 GTSNPN and CDR2 SVGIG (reference sequence). V shed 2 bases and J 0 bases; nucleotides not matched to a gene: 9. The CDR3 DNA reads TGTGCCTGGAGTCCCAGGGACGGGACAGGCTCCTACAATGAGCAGTTCTTC. Protein product: CAWSPRDGTGSYNEQFF.

The chain links TRBV6-5 to TRBJ1-2; no firm D call. Deletions cut 2 bases from V and 4 bases from J, with 11 bases between. This CDR3 region has 14 residues. Germline V gene lookup returns CDR1 MNHEY and CDR2 SVGAGI. The CDR3 reads CASSYGQRPYGYTF. The CDR3 nucleotides are TGTGCCAGCAGTTACGGCCAGCGACCCTATGGCTACACCTTC.

The CDR3 DNA is TGTGCCAGCAGCTTCAGGGAGGGTACTGAAGCTTTCTTT. It specifies CASSFREGTEAFF. This rearrangement joins TRBV6-1 to TRBJ1-1; a weak D match, TRBD1 (5 bases). This CDR3 has 13 amino acids. Germline loops: CDR1 MNHNS, CDR2 SASEGT. Deletions cut 6 bases from V and 5 bases from J, with 13 bases between.

This clone has more than one count but fewer than ten. The rearrangement uses TRBV6-1 and TRBJ2-7; TRBD1 agrees at 7 bases. There are 14 residues in the CDR3. With V trimmed by 6 bases and J by 3 bases, 8 bases remained unmatched. In germline, CDR1 is MNHNS, CDR2 SASEGT. CDR3 sequence reads: CASREVRGLYEQYF. The DNA for the CDR3 is TGTGCCAGCAGGGAGGTAAGGGGGCTCTACGAGCAGTACTTC.